The next 31 T cell receptor beta chains were all read from a single sample in a study of Graves' ophthalmopathy and Graves' hyperthyroidism. Researchers took RNA transcripts and amplified TCR beta CDR3 regions from them. Second-round multiplex PCR came after first-round RT-PCR with HTBI primers. TCRdb processed the multiplex PCR reads anew with MiXCR; each CDR3 protein has one entry. Altogether 400,000 to 450,000 distinct CDR3 sequences are present, under 25% being singletons, with the ten largest covering 2.5% to 3%. The specimen was peripheral blood. The receptor set was obtained from a woman aged 18-30 years with stable Graves' hyperthyroidism.

This clonotype appeared many times. The chain carries TRBV28 and TRBJ2-7; a weak D match, TRBD1 (6 bases). Germline V gives CDR1 MDHEN, CDR2 SYDVKM. V dropped 5 bases and J dropped 6 bases, with 14 bases sitting between them. The CDR3 is 13 residues long. The CDR3 reads CASSPGQIFEQYF. The CDR3 nucleotides read TGTGCCAGCAGTCCCGGACAGATTTTCGAGCAGTACTTC.

This clonotype was picked up many times. V and J are TRBV14 and TRBJ2-7, with TRBD2 matching 11 bases. V shed 0 bases, J shed 3 bases, and the junction held 1 base outside the gene matches. This CDR3 contains 15 residues. Germline V gene sequence: CDR1 SGHDN, CDR2 FVKESK. The CDR3 nucleotides are TGTGCCAGCAGCCAAGAGGGACTAGCGGTCTACGAGCAGTACTTC. Translating it yields CASSQEGLAVYEQYF.

This clonotype was seen repeatedly, ten times or more. The chain combines TRBV2 with TRBJ1-2; D not resolved. CDR3 length: 12 amino acids. V was trimmed by 2 bases and J by 8 bases, leaving 9 bases between them. Germline-derived CDR1 and CDR2 are SNHLY and FYNNEI. CDR3 loop: CASSERHLGYTF. For the CDR3, the DNA is TGTGCCAGCAGTGAACGCCACCTGGGCTACACCTTC.

This clonotype was seen ten or more times. This chain uses TRBV24-1 with TRBJ2-7; D is unresolved. The CDR3 is made up of 13 amino acids. The V end was cut by 4 bases, the J end by 2 bases, with 8 bases between. Germline V gene data show CDR1 as KGHDR and CDR2 as SFDVKD. Written as DNA, the CDR3 is TGTGCCACCAGTGACGGACGGACCTACGAGCAGTACTTC. Translation: CATSDGRTYEQYF.

This clonotype was detected many times. This chain connects TRBV12-3 or TRBV12-4 to TRBJ2-7; TRBD1 agrees at 10 bases. The CDR3 is 15 amino acids. V lost 7 bases, J lost 3 bases, and 9 bases stayed unmatched. The CDR3 is CASTFGQGVGYEQYF. DNA of the CDR3: TGTGCCAGCACCTTTGGACAGGGGGTTGGCTACGAGCAGTACTTC.

This clonotype was found many times. V is TRBV14 and J is TRBJ2-7; D is unclear. The length of the CDR3 is 12 residues. Germline CDR1 SGHDN, CDR2 FVKESK. Trimming took off 4 bases at V and 3 bases at J, with 7 bases between the two ends. CDR3 DNA: TGTGCCAGCAGCCCCGCAAACTACGAGCAGTACTTC. Amino acids: CASSPANYEQYF.

This clonotype was observed many times. The V and J genes are TRBV2 and TRBJ2-5; maybe TRBD1 (5 bases). The ends were cut back, 3 bases at V and 2 bases at J, with 7 bases in the middle. The germline CDR1 and CDR2 sequences are SNHLY and FYNNEI. The CDR3 is made up of 13 amino acids. The CDR3 reads CASSETAQETQYF. CDR3 sequence (DNA): TGTGCCAGCAGTGAGACAGCACAAGAGACCCAGTACTTC.

J is TRBJ1-1 and V is TRBV15, with D hard to call. This CDR3 contains 14 residues. Germline CDR1 LNHNV, CDR2 YYDKDF (reference sequence). Trimming cost V 5 bases and J 4 bases, with 14 bases left between them. The CDR3 region has the DNA TGTGCCACCAGCGGCTGGGGAGGGATCACTGAAGCTTTCTTT. This codes for CATSGWGGITEAFF.

This clonotype has at least ten counts. The rearrangement links TRBV14 to TRBJ1-1; no clear D gene. Germline values: CDR1 SGHDN, CDR2 FVKESK. This CDR3 has 12 amino acids. V shed 0 bases and J shed 10 bases, with 9 bases lying between them. The CDR3 region is CASSQDRLRAFF. The CDR3 coding sequence is TGTGCCAGCAGCCAAGATCGGCTGCGAGCTTTCTTT.

The chain recombines TRBV12-3 or TRBV12-4 with TRBJ1-1; weak D call: TRBD1 (6 bases). This CDR3 spans 16 amino acids. V lost 7 bases, J lost 0 bases, and 18 bases lay in between. The CDR3: CASTQDSENLNTEAFF. The CDR3 region has the DNA TGTGCCAGCACCCAGGACAGTGAAAACTTGAACACTGAAGCTTTCTTT.

This clonotype was picked up many times. This chain connects TRBV2 to TRBJ2-2; D unclear. The CDR3 runs to 14 residues. V was clipped by 7 bases and J by 4 bases, with 13 bases between them. The germline gives CDR1 SNHLY, CDR2 FYNNEI. The CDR3 nucleotides are TGTGCCAGCAAGAAAGGAAGGAGCACCGGGGAGCTGTTTTTT. This gives the protein CASKKGRSTGELFF.

Many counts were recorded for this clonotype. The rearrangement uses TRBV18 and TRBJ2-7, with TRBD1 as a possible D gene (6 bases). Germline-derived CDR1 and CDR2 are KGHSH and LQKENI. V was trimmed by 3 bases and J by 5 bases, leaving 8 bases between them. CDR3 length: 12 residues. The chain's CDR3 is CASSPDSDEQYF. The CDR3 coding sequence is TGTGCCAGCTCACCGGACAGCGACGAGCAGTACTTC.

This clonotype was detected ten times or more. The genes are TRBV6-1 and TRBJ2-7; D remains unclear. Trimming left V 5 bases short and J 0 bases short, with 14 bases between. CDR3 length: 15 residues. Germline V gives CDR1 MNHNS, CDR2 SASEGT. The CDR3 DNA follows: TGTGCCAGCAGTCCCTTGCAGACGAGCTCCTACGAGCAGTACTTC. Translated: CASSPLQTSSYEQYF.

This clonotype was counted at least ten times. This sequence joins TRBV18 and TRBJ1-6; D unresolved. Trimming removed 7 bases from V and 5 bases from J, with 9 bases in between. Looked up from germline, CDR1 is KGHSH and CDR2 is LQKENI. There are 13 residues in the CDR3. The CDR3 DNA follows: TGTGCCAGCTGCCGGGAGAATAATTCACCCCTCCACTTT. Translating it yields CASCRENNSPLHF.

This clonotype was seen ten or more times. The chain recombines TRBV28 with TRBJ2-2, with D hard to call. Germline V CDR1 and CDR2: MDHEN, SYDVKM. CDR3 length: 16 residues. The V end was cut by 0 bases, the J end by 4 bases, with 12 bases between. This CDR3 reads CASSLWTESSTGELFF. The CDR3 bases are TGTGCCAGCAGTTTATGGACGGAATCGAGCACCGGGGAGCTGTTTTTT. The full variable domain, in which reference TRBV28 and TRBJ2-2 provide the parts outside the CDR3, is DVKVTQSSRYLVKRTGEKVFLECVQDMDHENMFWYRQDPGLGLRLIYFSYDVKMKEKGDIPEGYSVSREKKERFSLILESASTNQTSMYLCASSLWTESSTGELFFGEGSRLTVL.

This clonotype has a count of ten or more. The gene calls are TRBV6-2 or TRBV6-3 and TRBJ1-5, with D perhaps matching TRBD1 (5 bases). The CDR3 is made up of 17 amino acids. The germline V and J ends were trimmed by 5 bases and 2 bases, with 19 bases remaining between them. Germline V CDR1 and CDR2: MNHEY, SVGEGT. CDR3 DNA sequence: TGTGCCAGCAGTCATGCGGGGCGGGGAGGTGGCAATCAGCCCCAGCATTTT. It translates to CASSHAGRGGGNQPQHF.

This clonotype showed up many times. This chain links TRBV2 with TRBJ2-5; TRBD1 aligns across 9 bases. The germline V gene encodes CDR1 SNHLY and CDR2 FYNNEI. The CDR3 loop spans 16 amino acids. V gave up 2 bases and J gave up 5 bases; unmatched junction bases: 9. The CDR3 region is CASSEMDRGYRETQYF. The CDR3 coding sequence is TGTGCCAGCAGTGAAATGGACAGGGGATATAGGGAGACCCAGTACTTC.

This clonotype was seen repeatedly, ten times or more. The CDR3 DNA is TGCAGTGCTAGGGTGGCGGCGACCTACGAGCAGTACTTC. It codes for CSARVAATYEQYF. J is TRBJ2-7 and V is TRBV20-1; D is ambiguous. The CDR3 spans 13 residues. CDR1 is DFQATT, CDR2 SNEGSKA, per germline (reference sequence). Trimming shortened V by 3 bases and J by 2 bases, and 11 bases separated the two germline ends.

This clonotype has just a few counts. The chain is built from TRBV12-3 or TRBV12-4 and TRBJ1-5; D uncertain. V lost 2 bases and J 3 bases, leaving 5 bases between the germline ends. This CDR3 has 13 residues. The CDR3 spells CASSLTPNQPQHF. CDR3 sequence (DNA): TGTGCCAGCAGTTTAACCCCCAATCAGCCCCAGCATTTT.

The J gene is TRBJ2-2, the V gene TRBV10-3; 8 bases fit TRBD1. Losses at the gene ends were 4 bases for V and 1 base for J; bases not matched to a gene: 5. CDR3 length equals 16 residues. Germline V gene data show CDR1 as ENHRY and CDR2 as SYGVKD. CDR3 nucleotides: TGTGCCATCAGTGGCCGTGGACAGGGGAACACCGGGGAGCTGTTTTTT. Protein: CAISGRGQGNTGELFF.

In this sample, this clonotype turned up many times. The rearrangement joins TRBV9 to TRBJ1-2; tentatively, D is TRBD1 (6 bases). From germline, CDR1 is SGDLS and CDR2 YYNGEE. V lost 4 bases, J lost 7 bases, and 20 bases lay in between. This CDR3 contains 15 residues. The CDR3: CASSQGTGTQFGYTF. The CDR3 region has the DNA TGTGCCAGCAGCCAGGGGACCGGGACACAGTTTGGCTACACCTTC.

Notes on this clonotype: The junction does not match germline at one end; this may be a read error. This CDR3 is CASLLGQGIYEQCF. CDR3 in DNA: TGTGCCAGTCTGCTGGGGCAGGGGATCTACGAGCAGTGCTTC. The chain couples TRBV6-4 to TRBJ2-7; D might be TRBD1 (6 bases). Germline V gene data show CDR1 as MRHNA and CDR2 as SNTAGT. The CDR3 loop spans 14 amino acids.

Details on this clonotype: A much more abundant neighbour one base away suggests this may be a read error. The chain couples TRBV12-3 or TRBV12-4 to TRBJ2-5; TRBD1 agrees at 12 bases. V was pared by 6 bases and J by 4 bases, with 9 bases of the junction left unmatched. CDR3 size: 16 residues. DNA for the CDR3: TGTGCCAGCAGCACCGGGACAGGGGGCAACAGAGAGACCCAGTACTTC. This codes for CASSTGTGGNRETQYF.

This clonotype showed up many times. The V and J genes are TRBV20-1 and TRBJ2-2, with 10 bases that match TRBD2. The germline gives CDR1 DFQATT, CDR2 SNEGSKA (reference sequence). The CDR3 spans 20 residues. The V segment lost 0 bases and the J segment 5 bases; nucleotides outside the gene matches: 18. This CDR3 reads CSARDHRGSGRHLRTGELFF. DNA for the CDR3: TGCAGTGCTAGAGACCACCGGGGTAGCGGGAGGCACCTTAGGACCGGGGAGCTGTTTTTT.

This clonotype was seen ten or more times. The gene calls are TRBV12-3 or TRBV12-4 and TRBJ1-3; 7 nucleotides align to TRBD1. This CDR3 has 15 amino acids. The V gene end was trimmed by 7 bases and the J gene end by 4 bases; junction bases not matched to a gene: 10. The CDR3 region has the DNA TGTGCCAGCACCCTTTCGACAGGGATAGGAAACACCATATATTTT. Its translation is CASTLSTGIGNTIYF.

This clonotype was observed many times. The chain links TRBV12-3 or TRBV12-4 to TRBJ2-7, with TRBD2 matching over 9 bases. This CDR3 region has 14 residues. The junction had 2 bases not matched to a gene; V was cut back by 4 bases and J by 1 base. The CDR3 nucleotides are TGTGCCAGCAGTTCTAGCGGGACGTCCTACGAGCAGTACTTC. Translated, it gives CASSSSGTSYEQYF.

This clonotype was observed a handful of times. The J gene is TRBJ1-2, the V gene TRBV3-1; 12 bases fit TRBD1. This CDR3 spans 16 amino acids. V lost 0 bases, J lost 4 bases, and 3 bases stayed unmatched. The germline CDR1 and CDR2 sequences are LGHDT and YNNKEL (reference sequence). The DNA of the CDR3 is TGTGCCAGCAGCCAAGATGGGACAGGGGGCGGCTATGGCTACACCTTC. It yields the protein CASSQDGTGGGYGYTF.

As to this clonotype: A read error is possible here, since a much larger clone lies one base away. CDR3 residues: CVSSFGQGVNEQYF. CDR3 DNA sequence: TGTGTCAGCAGTTTCGGACAGGGGGTGAACGAGCAGTACTTC. The chain joins TRBV6-5 to TRBJ2-7; 10 nucleotides line up with TRBD1. This CDR3 spans 14 amino acids. Looked up from germline, CDR1 is MNHEY and CDR2 is SVGAGI.

This clonotype was observed a single time. No conserved phenylalanine or tryptophan is present at the end of the CDR3, so a read error is the likely explanation. The gene calls are TRBV6-2 or TRBV6-3 and TRBJ1-5; D remains unclear. The ends were cut back, 6 bases at V and 2 bases at J, with 11 bases in the middle. Germline V gives CDR1 MNHEY, CDR2 SVGEGT. The CDR3 has 14 amino acids. The CDR3 here is CASRSTSGNQPQHY. The CDR3 DNA follows: TGTGCCAGCAGGAGTACTAGCGGCAATCAGCCCCAGCATTAT.

This clonotype was counted many times. The genes are TRBV28 and TRBJ1-2; 7 nucleotides align to TRBD1. Germline CDR1 and CDR2: MDHEN and SYDVKM. Losses at the gene ends were 3 bases for V and 3 bases for J; bases not matched to a gene: 4. The CDR3 contains 14 residues. Here the CDR3 reads CASSFTGQYYGYTF. In DNA form, the CDR3 reads TGTGCCAGCAGTTTCACGGGACAGTACTATGGCTACACCTTC.

In this sample, this clonotype turned up many times. The chain couples TRBV30 to TRBJ2-2; TRBD2 matches 9 bases. The CDR3 covers 15 residues. Germline V CDR1 and CDR2: GTSNPN, SVGIG (reference sequence). J lost 6 bases, V lost 8 bases, and 13 bases had no gene match. CDR3 in amino acids: CAKKGSGSIPGELFF. CDR3 DNA: TGTGCCAAAAAAGGTAGCGGGAGTATTCCCGGGGAGCTGTTTTTT.